This TCR beta chain was observed in a study of T cell responses to AZD1222 COVID-19 vaccine. Comment on this clone: Its matching antigen is unknown.

Points from the study as a whole: It was only six AZD1222 recipients who were seropositive at baseline. Vaccine-associated CD4 TCRs ranged over spike, dominating at 160-218 and 743-854.

Clones were read by immunoSEQ multiplex PCR, and TCRdb kept only the in-frame ones, dropping some. The repertoire holds about 180,000 clones, with about nine tenths as singletons. Germline CDR1 and CDR2: LNHDA and SQIVND (reference sequence). The CDR3 has 13 amino acids. Between the trimmed V and J ends, which lost 6 bases and 2 bases, there was a span of 10 bases. Pooling was applied to second doses at about 4 or about 12 weeks. This specimen was peripheral blood, taken 28 days after the second AZD1222 dose. The clonotype comes from an adult who received the AZD1222 COVID-19 vaccine. V usage is TRBV19 and J usage is TRBJ2-5; D possibly corresponds to TRBD1 (6 bases). This CDR3 is CASSRTVQETQYF. CDR3 nucleotide sequence: TGTGCCAGTAGCCGGACAGTTCAAGAGACCCAGTACTTC.